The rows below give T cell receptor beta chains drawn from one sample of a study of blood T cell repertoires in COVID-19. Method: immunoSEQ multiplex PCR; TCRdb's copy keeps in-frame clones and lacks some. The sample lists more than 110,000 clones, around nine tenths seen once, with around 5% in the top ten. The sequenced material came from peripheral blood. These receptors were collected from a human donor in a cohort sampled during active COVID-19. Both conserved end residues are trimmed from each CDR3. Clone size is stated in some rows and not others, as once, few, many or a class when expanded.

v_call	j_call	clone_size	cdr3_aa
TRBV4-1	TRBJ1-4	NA	ASSQGEGRDEKLF
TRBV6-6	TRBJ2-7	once	ASSDSGGSYEQY
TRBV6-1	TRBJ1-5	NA	ASSEGWDRHNQPQH
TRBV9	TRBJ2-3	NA	ASSVGPGLPGTDTQY
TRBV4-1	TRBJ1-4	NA	ASSQLSYRGNEKLF
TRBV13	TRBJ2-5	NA	ASSWGLARETQY
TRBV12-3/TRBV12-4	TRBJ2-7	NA	ASSQRQTYEQY
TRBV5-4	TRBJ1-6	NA	ASSSASSYNSPLH
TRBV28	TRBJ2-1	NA	ASRTGLAGEVPYNEQF
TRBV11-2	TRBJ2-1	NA	ASSLDRLAGRNEQF
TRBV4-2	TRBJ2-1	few	ASSRGTGTSGYNEQF
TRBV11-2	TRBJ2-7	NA	ASSLGASGKQY
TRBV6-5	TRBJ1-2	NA	ASSYDVTGSTYGYT
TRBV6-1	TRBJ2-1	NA	ASSEVLSYNEQF
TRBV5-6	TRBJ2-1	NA	ASSSGYNEQF
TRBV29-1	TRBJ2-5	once	SASGGKETQY
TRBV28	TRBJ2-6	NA	ASSATGAGANVLT
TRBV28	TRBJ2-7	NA	ASSSPPGLAGDFWNEQY
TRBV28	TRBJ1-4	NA	ASTPDRVAEKLF
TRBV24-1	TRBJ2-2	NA	ATSVRYTGELF
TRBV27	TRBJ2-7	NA	ASGGTAGGEQY
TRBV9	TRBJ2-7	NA	ASSPRGRSYEQY
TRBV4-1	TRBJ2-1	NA	ASSQGSSDGDYEQF
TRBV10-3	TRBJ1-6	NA	AITQGQGNSPLH
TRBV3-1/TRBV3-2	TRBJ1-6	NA	ASSQEGYKTSPLH
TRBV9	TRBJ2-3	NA	ASSVDLAGGPTDTQY
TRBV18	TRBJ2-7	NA	ASSPAGVANEQY
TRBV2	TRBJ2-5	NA	ASLGAERGKTQY
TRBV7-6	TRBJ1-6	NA	ASSRGGGGDNSPLH
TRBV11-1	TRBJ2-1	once	ASSNRQNNEQF
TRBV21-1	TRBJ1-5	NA	ASSKGTGHSNQPQH
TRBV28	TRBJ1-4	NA	ASQVGTGLRKLF
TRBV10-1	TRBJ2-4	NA	ASSEGGNGIQY
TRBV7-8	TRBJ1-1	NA	ASSLEGQNTNTEAF
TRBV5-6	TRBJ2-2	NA	ASRGRRTGELF
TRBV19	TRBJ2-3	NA	ASSLAGSTDTQY
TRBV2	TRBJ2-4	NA	ASSFDTNKNIQY
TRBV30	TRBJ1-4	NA	AWRDLWNEKLF
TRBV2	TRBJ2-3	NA	ASSTLGRSTDTQY
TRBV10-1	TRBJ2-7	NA	ASSNTGTSYEQY
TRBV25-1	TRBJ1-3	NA	ASSEGVGGASPFGTIY
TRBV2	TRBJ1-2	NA	ASSKGQGSGGYT
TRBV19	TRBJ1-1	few	ASSLATLNTEAF
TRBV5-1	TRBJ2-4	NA	ASSLDRGSKNIQY
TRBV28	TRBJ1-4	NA	ASSFLRGLDEKLF
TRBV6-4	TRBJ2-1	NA	ASSGLAGGSGNEQF
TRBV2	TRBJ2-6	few	ASSVGGRAGANVLT
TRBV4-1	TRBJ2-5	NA	ASSLHREETQY
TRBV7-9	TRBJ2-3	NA	ASSSSTITDTQY
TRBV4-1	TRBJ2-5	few	ASSQGWDPGQQETQY
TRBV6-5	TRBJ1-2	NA	ASSSGQGNGYT
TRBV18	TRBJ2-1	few	ASSQEAVYNEQF
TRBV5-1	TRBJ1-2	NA	ASSLGTGYGYT
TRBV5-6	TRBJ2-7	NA	ASSLRGLGTVPQY
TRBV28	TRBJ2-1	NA	ASSARTGLYNEQF
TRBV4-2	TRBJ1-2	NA	ASSQKGGGRYGYT
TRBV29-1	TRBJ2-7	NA	SVGRPGSYEQY
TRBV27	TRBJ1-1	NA	ASKLQGWDEAF
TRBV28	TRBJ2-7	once	ASSSTGTGSYEQY
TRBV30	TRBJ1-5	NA	AWSMTGLFNQPQH